The clone carrying this T cell receptor (beta chain) was seen once. Its matching antigen is unknown. The entry originates in a study of PD-L1 blockade in urothelial cancer. Across the study: Analyzed time points were 3 weeks (second dose) and 6 weeks after therapy began. Peripheral blood specimens exhibited a median yield of about 140,000 T cells. Notes on the study in general: Pretreatment clonality of the blood TCR repertoire below the median was predictive of superior survival.

Time point given: pretreatment peripheral blood. Assay: immunoSEQ multiplex PCR; the TCRdb copy retains only in-frame clones and omits some. Of tens of thousands of clones in the sample, nearly 90% were seen once. The sequenced sample was PBMCs, obtained around atezolizumab (anti-PD-L1) treatment. The receptor's source is a man between 60 and 75 years old with urothelial cancer.

CDR3 region: CASSQDSPGTGTDTQYF. In DNA, the CDR3 is TGTGCCAGCAGCCAAGATTCCCCCGGGACAGGGACAGATACGCAGTATTTT. The rearrangement links TRBV14 to TRBJ2-3, with 9 bases lining up with TRBD1. The CDR3 totals 17 residues. Per the germline V gene, CDR1 is SGHDN and CDR2 is FVKESK. J was trimmed by 3 bases and V by 0 bases; bases with no gene match: 7.